The TCR beta chain described here comes from a study of cytomegalovirus exposure and HLA in healthy donors. Overall study findings and caveats: An assumption of roughly uniform sequencing depth across donors underlay the presence/absence analyses. TCR beta sequences numbering 15,000 to 20,000 were associated with HLA alleles at 0.05 false discovery rate in a later analysis. A later analysis reportedly identified an Asian-associated ancestry cluster as carrying fewer N-insertions than the approximately 640-donor mean.

Donors counted as nominally healthy when sampled, yet unrecorded immune exposures were likely. Germline-derived CDR1 and CDR2 are SGHVS and FQNEAQ. Trimming cost V 4 bases and J 0 bases, with 15 bases left between them. The CDR3 spans 16 residues. This clone was counted a single time. Its antigen is not known. PCR amplification relied on 60 Vbeta primers (plus 13 Jbeta primers). Produced via immunoSEQ multiplex PCR; TCRdb's table is partial and in-frame only. In the table there are 100,000 to 150,000 clones, under 85% of which are singletons. This receptor was obtained from a boy aged 5-17 years in good health and CMV-seronegative. J is TRBJ2-5 and V is TRBV7-8; D unresolved. Sequenced material: PBMCs. CDR3 DNA: TGTGCCAGCAGCTCCATCCTCCAGGAAAACCAAGAGACCCAGTACTTC. This translates into CASSSILQENQETQYF.